Listed below are T cell receptor beta chains from one sample, sequenced in a study of OX40 agonist ivuxolimab in advanced cancers. Profiled with immunoSEQ multiplex PCR; TCRdb holds only in-frame clones, not every one. Of roughly 30,000 clones listed, approximately 84% were seen once; the top ten hold roughly a sixth. Source: CD4+ or CD8+ T cells sorted from blood, taken in a trial of the OX40 agonist ivuxolimab. These receptors were obtained from an adult with an advanced solid tumor such as melanoma, head and neck, liver or kidney cancer. CDR3s include the opening cysteine and the closing phenylalanine or tryptophan. The order of the fields is V gene, clone size, D gene, J gene, CDR3 DNA, CDR3 protein. The D gene is left open where the match is weak. Only some rows state a clone size, as once, few, many or a class for expanded clones.

v_gene: TRBV13; abundance: -; d_gene: -; j_gene: TRBJ1-2; CDR3nt: TGTGCCAGCAGCTCCACGGACACATCCTTTAACTATGGCTACACCTTC; CDR3aa: CASSSTDTSFNYGYTF
v_gene: TRBV5-6; abundance: -; d_gene: TRBD1; j_gene: TRBJ2-5; CDR3nt: TGTGCCAGCAGCCAACAGACAGGGGACGCGGGTACCGAGACCCAGTACTTC; CDR3aa: CASSQQTGDAGTETQYF
v_gene: TRBV7-9; abundance: -; d_gene: TRBD2; j_gene: TRBJ2-7; CDR3nt: TGTGCCAGCAGCGCCCCTCGGGGGGGCTACGAGCAGTACTTC; CDR3aa: CASSAPRGGYEQYF
v_gene: TRBV10-1; abundance: -; d_gene: -; j_gene: TRBJ1-1; CDR3nt: TGCGCCAGCAGTGGCGGGACGAACGCTGAAGCTTTCTTT; CDR3aa: CASSGGTNAEAFF
v_gene: TRBV7-7; abundance: -; d_gene: -; j_gene: TRBJ2-1; CDR3nt: TGTGCTAGCAGCTTATGGCGAGGGGAGCAGTTCTTC; CDR3aa: CASSLWRGEQFF
v_gene: TRBV28; abundance: medium-sized; d_gene: -; j_gene: TRBJ1-2; CDR3nt: TGTGCCAGCAGATGGACCACCGGGTGGTATGGCTACACCTTC; CDR3aa: CASRWTTGWYGYTF
v_gene: TRBV28; abundance: -; d_gene: -; j_gene: TRBJ1-2; CDR3nt: TGTGCCAGCACCGGGGGGGGCCGCTATGGCTACACCTTC; CDR3aa: CASTGGGRYGYTF
v_gene: TRBV9; abundance: once; d_gene: -; j_gene: TRBJ2-7; CDR3nt: TGTGCCAGCAGCGTAGGAGGGACTCCGACCTACGAGCAGTACTTC; CDR3aa: CASSVGGTPTYEQYF
v_gene: TRBV5-1; abundance: -; d_gene: TRBD1; j_gene: TRBJ2-3; CDR3nt: TGCGCCAGCAGCTTGGCCGGGACAGGGGTCGGGGATACGCAGTATTTT; CDR3aa: CASSLAGTGVGDTQYF
v_gene: TRBV2; abundance: medium-sized; d_gene: -; j_gene: TRBJ1-2; CDR3nt: TGTGCCAGCAGTGAAACAAGTGGCTATGGCTACACCTTC; CDR3aa: CASSETSGYGYTF
v_gene: TRBV11-2; abundance: -; d_gene: TRBD1; j_gene: TRBJ2-6; CDR3nt: TGTGCCAGCAGCATCGGACAGGGTACCTCTGGGGCCAACGTCCTGACTTTC; CDR3aa: CASSIGQGTSGANVLTF
v_gene: TRBV29-1; abundance: -; d_gene: -; j_gene: TRBJ1-2; CDR3nt: TGCAGCGTTGCGGCGAGGGTTCAATCCGACTATGGCTACACCTTC; CDR3aa: CSVAARVQSDYGYTF
v_gene: TRBV9; abundance: -; d_gene: TRBD2; j_gene: TRBJ2-1; CDR3nt: TGTGCCAGCAGCGTAGGAACAGGACTAGCGTCTTGGAATGAGCAGTTCTTC; CDR3aa: CASSVGTGLASWNEQFF
v_gene: TRBV27; abundance: -; d_gene: TRBD2; j_gene: TRBJ2-1; CDR3nt: TGTGCCAGCAGTTTCCTCCCCCCTAGCGGCACGATAGGTGAGCAGTTCTTC; CDR3aa: CASSFLPPSGTIGEQFF
v_gene: TRBV28; abundance: once; d_gene: TRBD1; j_gene: TRBJ1-4; CDR3nt: TGTGCCAGCCGGCCGGGACAGTTAAATGAAAAACTGTTTTTT; CDR3aa: CASRPGQLNEKLFF
v_gene: TRBV19; abundance: -; d_gene: -; j_gene: TRBJ1-1; CDR3nt: TGTGCCAGTAGAGAAGTTGGGGACACTGAAGCTTTCTTT; CDR3aa: CASREVGDTEAFF
v_gene: TRBV7-6; abundance: -; d_gene: TRBD1; j_gene: TRBJ1-1; CDR3nt: TGTGCCAGCAGCTTAACAGGGGGCCTGAACACTGAAGCTTTCTTT; CDR3aa: CASSLTGGLNTEAFF
v_gene: TRBV29-1; abundance: -; d_gene: -; j_gene: TRBJ1-1; CDR3nt: TGCAGCGTTGGAGTTATCGATGGCACTGAAGCTTTCTTT; CDR3aa: CSVGVIDGTEAFF
v_gene: TRBV11-3; abundance: -; d_gene: TRBD2; j_gene: TRBJ2-3; CDR3nt: TGTGCCAGCAGCCCTCGGACTAGCGGGAGAGCTAGCACAGATACGCAGTATTTT; CDR3aa: CASSPRTSGRASTDTQYF
v_gene: TRBV5-4; abundance: -; d_gene: -; j_gene: TRBJ1-2; CDR3nt: TGTGCCAGCAGCCCGCCCGGCCAGGGAGCTAACTATGGCTACACCTTC; CDR3aa: CASSPPGQGANYGYTF
v_gene: TRBV6-5; abundance: -; d_gene: TRBD2; j_gene: TRBJ2-7; CDR3nt: TGTGCCAGCAGTCCCGGGACTAGCGGTTACGAGCAGTACTTC; CDR3aa: CASSPGTSGYEQYF
v_gene: TRBV6-5; abundance: -; d_gene: TRBD1; j_gene: TRBJ1-1; CDR3nt: TGTGCCAGCAGTGGACAGCAGGGGGACACTGAAGCTTTCTTT; CDR3aa: CASSGQQGDTEAFF
v_gene: TRBV6-1; abundance: few; d_gene: -; j_gene: TRBJ2-3; CDR3nt: TGTGCCAGCACCAAACGGGGACGGAGCACAGATACGCAGTATTTT; CDR3aa: CASTKRGRSTDTQYF
v_gene: TRBV11-2; abundance: -; d_gene: TRBD1; j_gene: TRBJ2-7; CDR3nt: TGTGCCAGCAGCTTAGCGCAGGGGGCACACGAGCAGTACTTC; CDR3aa: CASSLAQGAHEQYF
v_gene: TRBV5-4; abundance: -; d_gene: -; j_gene: TRBJ2-2; CDR3nt: TGTGCCAGCAGCCCCCAGGGCAGGGGAGGGACCGGGGAGCTGTTTTTT; CDR3aa: CASSPQGRGGTGELFF
v_gene: TRBV13; abundance: -; d_gene: -; j_gene: TRBJ2-5; CDR3nt: TGTGCCAGCAGCTTAGGGAGAGCGAGCAGGCCCCAGTACTTC; CDR3aa: CASSLGRASRPQYF
v_gene: TRBV5-4; abundance: -; d_gene: -; j_gene: TRBJ2-5; CDR3nt: TGTGCCAGCAGCTTCCGGGGTTCTCAAGAGACCCAGTACTTC; CDR3aa: CASSFRGSQETQYF
v_gene: TRBV10-3; abundance: -; d_gene: TRBD2; j_gene: TRBJ2-7; CDR3nt: TGTGCCATCAGTGAGTCCCGGGTGTTAGCGGGAGAGCGCTCCTACGAGCAGTACTTC; CDR3aa: CAISESRVLAGERSYEQYF
v_gene: TRBV2; abundance: few; d_gene: TRBD1; j_gene: TRBJ2-1; CDR3nt: TGTGCCAGCAGTGAACGGGGGACAGGGGAGAGGGATGAGCAGTTCTTC; CDR3aa: CASSERGTGERDEQFF
v_gene: TRBV10-3; abundance: few; d_gene: TRBD1; j_gene: TRBJ2-4; CDR3nt: TGTGCCATCAGTGAGTCCGTTACCTTACAGGGGGCGAAATTAGTTGGCAAAAACATTCAGTACTTC; CDR3aa: CAISESVTLQGAKLVGKNIQYF
v_gene: TRBV10-3; abundance: -; d_gene: -; j_gene: TRBJ1-1; CDR3nt: TGTGCCATCAGGACGGGCTGGAACACTGAAGCTTTCTTT; CDR3aa: CAIRTGWNTEAFF